These T cell receptor beta chains were read from a single sample in a study of a mutant IDH1 vaccine in newly diagnosed glioma. Method: immunoSEQ multiplex PCR; TCRdb's copy keeps in-frame clones and lacks some. The data contain approximately 45,000 clones, 85% to 95% of them seen just once; the ten biggest clones take up around 4%. These TCRs are of unknown antigen specificity. This material consisted of PBMCs, taken from a glioma patient whose treatment included an IDH1 peptide vaccine. The receptors come from a man aged 45-65 years with glioma. The CDR3 runs from the conserved cysteine through the conserved F or W. The D gene is left open where the match is weak. Expanded clones get a size class; other rows say once, few or many, or leave the size out.

TRBJ2-3 TRBV6-5 . 15 TRBD2 CASSYGSSGGYTQYF TGTGCCAGCAGTTACGGCTCTAGCGGGGGTTATACGCAGTATTTT
TRBJ2-7 TRBV6-5 . 15 . CASSYYGNSPYEQYF TGTGCCAGCAGTTACTACGGCAATAGCCCCTACGAGCAGTACTTC
TRBJ2-7 TRBV6-5 . 15 . CASSDSGTRAYEQYF TGTGCCAGCAGCGACTCCGGGACACGGGCTTACGAGCAGTACTTC
TRBJ1-3 TRBV27 . 15 . CASSLSGLGGNTIYF TGTGCCAGCAGTTTATCTGGCCTAGGTGGAAACACCATATATTTT
TRBJ1-5 TRBV4-1 . 14 . CASSQDSSNQPQHF TGCGCCAGCAGCCAAGATAGTAGCAATCAGCCCCAGCATTTT
TRBJ1-1 TRBV19 . 14 . CASIRAGYNTEAFF TGTGCCAGTATTAGGGCAGGGTATAACACTGAAGCTTTCTTT
TRBJ1-2 TRBV2 . 12 . CASIGRSYGYTF TGTGCCAGCATTGGCCGGAGCTATGGCTACACCTTC
TRBJ1-1 TRBV29-1 . 13 . CSTSRGANTEAFF TGCAGCACTAGTAGAGGGGCAAACACTGAAGCTTTCTTT
TRBJ2-5 TRBV7-3 . 15 . CASSQGRAGQETQYF TGTGCCAGCAGCCAGGGGAGGGCCGGCCAAGAGACCCAGTACTTC
TRBJ1-1 TRBV9 . 12 . CASSVIGTEAFF TGTGCCAGCAGCGTAATAGGCACTGAAGCTTTCTTT
TRBJ1-5 TRBV9 . 15 . CASSVDAGSNQPQHF TGTGCCAGCAGCGTAGACGCAGGCAGCAATCAGCCCCAGCATTTT
TRBJ2-7 TRBV5-4 . 17 TRBD1 CAMSKGTGVKLTYEQYF TGTGCCATGTCGAAGGGGACAGGGGTCAAACTCACCTACGAGCAGTACTTC
TRBJ2-2 TRBV6-4 . 15 . CASSDSVGNTGELFF TGTGCCAGCAGTGACTCTGTTGGGAACACCGGGGAGCTGTTTTTT
TRBJ2-3 TRBV6-4 . 15 . CASSLDPDRTDTQYF TGTGCCAGCAGTCTCGATCCCGACAGGACGGATACGCAGTATTTT
TRBJ2-7 TRBV30 . 12 . CAWSRTGYEQYF TGTGCCTGGAGTCGGACGGGGTACGAGCAGTACTTC
TRBJ1-2 TRBV6-4 . 13 TRBD1 CASRGDSLYGYTF TGTGCCAGCAGGGGGGACAGTCTGTATGGCTACACCTTC
TRBJ2-7 TRBV21-1 . 14 . CASRSRGSSYEQYF TGTGCCAGCCGGTCCAGGGGAAGCTCCTACGAGCAGTACTTC
TRBJ2-1 TRBV19 once 16 TRBD1 CASSIDAGTGGPRRFF TGTGCCAGTAGTATAGATGCGGGGACAGGGGGTCCGCGCAGGTTCTTC
TRBJ2-7 TRBV2 . 15 TRBD2 CASSESGGRGYEQYF TGTGCCAGCAGTGAATCCGGCGGGAGAGGGTATGAGCAGTACTTC
TRBJ2-5 TRBV2 . 15 TRBD2 CASSDRAGGQETQYF TGTGCCAGCAGTGACAGGGCGGGGGGCCAAGAGACCCAGTACTTC
TRBJ2-5 TRBV4-3 . 16 . CASSQEVAGAGETQYF TGCGCCAGCAGCCAAGAAGTGGCGGGGGCCGGGGAGACCCAGTACTTC
TRBJ2-2 TRBV5-1 . 15 TRBD2 CASRAAGGWTGELFF TGCGCCAGTCGAGCGGCGGGAGGGTGGACCGGGGAGCTGTTTTTT
TRBJ2-7 TRBV2 . 15 . CASSSTSGGRNEQYF TGTGCCAGCAGTAGTACCTCAGGGGGGAGGAACGAGCAGTACTTC
TRBJ1-1 TRBV2 few 14 . CASSERTLGTEAFF TGTGCCAGCAGTGAGCGGACATTAGGGACTGAAGCTTTCTTT
TRBJ2-3 TRBV15 once 14 . CATSREEDTDTQYF TGTGCCACCAGCCGAGAAGAGGACACAGATACGCAGTATTTT
TRBJ1-5 TRBV2 . 16 TRBD1 CASSSTGTGRRQPQHF TGTGCCAGCAGCTCCACCGGGACAGGGAGACGGCAGCCCCAGCATTTT
TRBJ1-5 TRBV6-5 . 15 . CASRRVDSANQPQHF TGTGCCAGCAGAAGAGTGGACAGTGCGAATCAGCCCCAGCATTTT
TRBJ1-2 TRBV5-4 . 14 TRBD1 CASSSGQGDYGYTF TGTGCCAGCAGCTCGGGACAGGGTGACTATGGCTACACCTTC
TRBJ2-7 TRBV29-1 . 14 TRBD2 CSVSGLAGGYEQYF TGCAGCGTGTCCGGACTAGCGGGAGGCTACGAGCAGTACTTC
TRBJ1-1 TRBV28 . 15 TRBD1 CASSVTGTANTEAFF TGTGCCAGCAGTGTAACCGGGACAGCGAACACTGAAGCTTTCTTT
TRBJ2-3 TRBV2 . 14 . CASKDLGFTDTQYF TGTGCCAGCAAGGACTTGGGCTTCACAGATACGCAGTATTTT
TRBJ1-4 TRBV30 . 15 . CAWSAGTATNEKLFF TGTGCCTGGAGTGCCGGGACGGCAACTAATGAAAAACTGTTTTTT
TRBJ1-3 TRBV5-5 . 14 . CASSSGPSGNTIYF TGTGCCAGCAGCTCCGGGCCTTCTGGAAACACCATATATTTT
TRBJ2-3 TRBV28 . 14 . CASSLGGTTDTQYF TGTGCCAGCAGTTTGGGGGGAACCACAGATACGCAGTATTTT
TRBJ2-1 TRBV27 . 18 TRBD2 CASSLVTSGGTMFNEQFF TGTGCCAGCAGTTTAGTCACTAGCGGGGGGACAATGTTCAATGAGCAGTTCTTC
TRBJ2-1 TRBV30 . 8 . CTTNEQFF TGTACCACCAATGAGCAGTTCTTC
TRBJ2-3 TRBV7-2 . 13 . CASSRASTDTQYF TGTGCCAGCAGCCGGGCCAGCACAGATACGCAGTATTTT
TRBJ2-2 TRBV5-1 . 15 TRBD1 CASLPDRGHDGELFF TGCGCCAGCCTCCCGGACAGGGGGCATGACGGGGAGCTGTTTTTT
TRBJ2-5 TRBV27 . 16 . CASSLLGSGPQETQYF TGTGCCAGCAGTTTATTGGGCAGCGGGCCCCAAGAGACCCAGTACTTC
TRBJ2-3 TRBV7-9 . 14 . CASSLMLRDDTQYF TGTGCCAGCAGCTTGATGCTCCGGGACGATACGCAGTATTTT
TRBJ1-3 TRBV9 . 16 TRBD1 CASSVGGGGAGNTIYF TGTGCCAGCAGCGTAGGTGGAGGGGGCGCTGGAAACACCATATATTTT
TRBJ2-7 TRBV6-6 . 16 . CASSNTPGHSSYEQYF TGTGCCAGCAGTAACACACCGGGACACAGCTCCTACGAGCAGTACTTC
TRBJ2-4 TRBV5-1 . 13 TRBD1 CASSPMTGNIQYF TGCGCCAGCAGCCCGATGACAGGGAACATTCAGTACTTC
TRBJ1-5 TRBV28 . 12 . CASSTPSQPQHF TGTGCCAGCAGCACCCCCAGTCAGCCCCAGCATTTT
TRBJ1-1 TRBV30 once 11 . CATYLGARAFF TGTGCTACTTACTTGGGGGCGCGAGCTTTCTTT
TRBJ2-7 TRBV5-6 . 12 . CASSFHRYEQYF TGTGCCAGCAGCTTCCACAGGTACGAGCAGTACTTC
TRBJ1-4 TRBV18 . 14 . CASSPPTNREKLFF TGTGCCAGCTCACCACCGACGAATCGGGAAAAACTGTTTTTT
TRBJ1-1 TRBV5-1 . 14 . CASSLGVMNTEAFF TGCGCCAGCAGCTTAGGAGTTATGAACACTGAAGCTTTCTTT
TRBJ2-6 TRBV18 . 18 TRBD1 CASSPGVQGDSGANVLTF TGTGCCAGCTCACCTGGGGTACAGGGGGACTCTGGGGCCAACGTCCTGACTTTC
TRBJ2-5 TRBV9 . 13 . CASSAGGRETQYF TGTGCCAGCAGTGCCGGGGGGCGGGAGACCCAGTACTTC
TRBJ2-3 TRBV5-1 . 15 TRBD2 CASSSSGRAIDTQYF TGCGCCAGCAGCTCCAGCGGGAGGGCGATAGATACGCAGTATTTT